This T cell receptor (beta chain) is drawn from a study of T cell responses to AZD1222 COVID-19 vaccine. Study observations and caveats: Spike-specific TCR repertoires showed rising breadth and depth after two AZD1222 doses. Only six people who got AZD1222 tested seropositive at baseline.

Concerning this clone itself: The antigen is undetermined.

The data were produced by immunoSEQ multiplex PCR, yet TCRdb's version contains in-frame clones alone and is incomplete. This table has fewer than 130,000 clones, around 90% appearing once. The specimen comprised peripheral blood, sampled 28 days after the second AZD1222 dose. The TCR comes from an adult who received the AZD1222 COVID-19 vaccine.

CDR3 bases: TGTGCCAGTACAGACCGTCAGAACACTGAAGCTTTCTTT. Its translation is CASTDRQNTEAFF. The rearrangement links TRBV6-5 to TRBJ1-1; D unclear. Trimming pared 9 bases from V and 1 base from J, leaving 12 bases between. The CDR3 is 13 residues long. Germline values: CDR1 MNHEY, CDR2 SVGAGI.